This TCR beta chain emerged from a study of blood T cell repertoires in COVID-19. For the study at large: The United States, Italy and Spain provided the acute and convalescent COVID-19 samples.

In the authors' methods: Amplification of reference gene primers provided the estimated nucleated cell counts. Repertoires were generated with immunoSEQ multiplex PCR, while TCRdb's copy carries only in-frame clones and drops some. V, J and clone size were drawn from that table, and D and trimming were deduced from the DNA. The table has about 160,000 clones, 80% to 85% seen once. The CDR3 has 16 amino acids. The V gene lost 0 bases and the J gene lost 4 bases, with 13 bases spanning the gap. Per the germline V gene, CDR1 is SGHTA and CDR2 is FQGNSA. This rearrangement joins TRBV7-2 to TRBJ1-5; D gene unclear. What was sequenced was peripheral blood. The TCR was taken from a woman aged 55-70 years with acute or convalescent COVID-19. CDR3 loop: CASSLAAGPLNQPQHF. The CDR3 DNA sequence: TGTGCCAGCAGCTTAGCGGCGGGTCCCTTAAATCAGCCCCAGCATTTT. The variable domain in full, completed from reference TRBV7-2 and TRBJ1-5, reads GAGVSQSPSNKVTEKGKDVELRCDPISGHTALYWYRQSLGQGLEFLIYFQGNSAPDKSGLPSDRFSAERTGGSVSTLTIQRTQQEDSAVYLCASSLAAGPLNQPQHFGDGTRLSIL.